The next 15 T cell receptor beta chains were all read from a single sample in a study of OX40 agonist ivuxolimab in advanced cancers. Here immunoSEQ multiplex PCR was the method, and the copy in TCRdb shows in-frame clones only, minus some. The table shows tens of thousands of clones, with 75% to 90% occurring only once. The sample in question was CD4+ or CD8+ T cells sorted from blood, obtained in a trial of the OX40 agonist ivuxolimab. Receptors originate from an adult with an advanced solid tumor such as melanoma, head and neck, liver or kidney cancer.

About this clone itself: Its ends do not fully match the called genes, so a read error is possible. Other nucleotide sequences from this sample produce the same CDR3. The chain couples TRBV4-3 to TRBJ2-1; 11 bases agree with TRBD1. Germline V gives CDR1 LGHNA, CDR2 YSLEER. CDR3 length equals 15 residues. The CDR3 loop reads CASSQEADRGPFWFF. The CDR3 nucleotides are TGCGCCAGCAGTCAAGAAGCGGACAGGGGGCCCTTCTGGTTCTTC.

The CDR3 bases are TGCGCCAGCAGCCAGGACAGGAGCTCCTATAATTCACCCCTCCACTTT. Its protein is CASSQDRSSYNSPLHF. The V gene is TRBV5-1, the J gene TRBJ1-6; 7 nucleotides agree with TRBD1. With V trimmed by 4 bases and J by 0 bases, 4 bases remained unmatched. CDR1 is SGHRS and CDR2 is YFSETQ in the germline V gene. This CDR3 has 16 amino acids.

The V gene is TRBV2, the J gene TRBJ1-6, with a tentative D call TRBD1 (5 bases). V lost 4 bases and J lost 6, with 13 bases in between. CDR1 and CDR2 from the germline V gene are SNHLY and FYNNEI. This CDR3 is 15 amino acids long. The DNA for the CDR3 is TGTGCCAGCAGTGTTGGTCCAGGGAGTAATTCACCCCTCCACTTT. Translation gives CASSVGPGSNSPLHF.

The J gene is TRBJ1-3, the V gene TRBV6-1; D might be TRBD1 (5 bases). Germline loops: CDR1 MNHNS, CDR2 SASEGT. The length of the CDR3 is 14 residues. V lost 6 bases, J lost 7 bases, and 16 bases lay in between. CDR3 in amino acids: CASRQDAGLNTIYF. The CDR3, as DNA: TGTGCCAGCAGACAAGATGCAGGGTTGAACACCATATATTTT.

The chain has TRBV18 and TRBJ1-6; D is unclear. Trimming stripped 2 bases from V and 6 bases from J, with 11 bases between. The CDR3 sequence is 15 residues long. Germline CDR1 KGHSH, CDR2 LQKENI. The CDR3, as DNA: TGTGCCAGCTCACCAAATGGGTTCTTTAATTCACCCCTCCACTTT. Encoded protein: CASSPNGFFNSPLHF.

This chain's CDR3 is CASSGGGSSYEQYF. CDR3 DNA sequence: TGTGCCAGCAGCGGGGGCGGGAGCTCCTACGAGCAGTACTTC. The rearrangement joins TRBV7-4 to TRBJ2-7, with D tentatively TRBD2 (7 bases). The CDR3 consists of 14 residues. Trimming removed 5 bases from V and 0 bases from J, with 11 bases in between. Germline V gene data show CDR1 as SGHVT and CDR2 as SQSDAQ.

J is TRBJ2-5 and V is TRBV7-2; D remains ambiguous. V was pared by 2 bases and J by 4 bases, with 5 bases between. CDR1 and CDR2 from the germline V gene are SGHTA and FQGNSA. This CDR3 has 12 residues. Here the CDR3 DNA reads TGTGCCAGCAGCTTAACTCGAGAGACCCAGTACTTC. Amino acid sequence: CASSLTRETQYF. Together with reference TRBV7-2 and TRBJ2-5, the CDR3 gives the full variable domain: GAGVSQSPSNKVTEKGKDVELRCDPISGHTALYWYRQSLGQGLEFLIYFQGNSAPDKSGLPSDRFSAERTGGSVSTLTIQRTQQEDSAVYLCASSLTRETQYFGPGTRLLVL.

The gene calls are TRBV15 and TRBJ2-3; 15 bases are a match to TRBD2. This CDR3 is 16 amino acids long. From germline, CDR1 is LNHNV and CDR2 YYDKDF (reference sequence). V shed 5 bases, J shed 4 bases, and the junction held 4 bases outside the gene matches. The CDR3 loop reads CATSPGLAGGSDTQYF. As DNA, the CDR3 is TGTGCCACCAGCCCGGGACTAGCGGGAGGATCAGATACGCAGTATTTT.

The chain uses TRBV14 and TRBJ2-5; no definite D call. CDR3 length: 14 amino acids. Deletions cut 2 bases from V and 4 bases from J, with 11 bases between. Per germline, CDR1 SGHDN and CDR2 FVKESK. The CDR3 DNA follows: TGTGCCAGCAGCCAACGTAGTGAAGGAGAGACCCAGTACTTC. It yields the protein CASSQRSEGETQYF.

The J gene is TRBJ2-3, the V gene TRBV21-1; no DNA check was done on the table's D call, TRBD1. TRBV21-1 counts as a pseudogene. CDR3 size: 14 residues. The CDR3 sequence is CASSRQGREDTQYF. The CDR3 coding sequence is TGTGCCAGCAGCAGGCAGGGGCGAGAAGATACGCAGTATTTT.

The chain is built from TRBV5-6 and TRBJ2-7, with 7 bases identical to TRBD1. The CDR3 spans 14 residues. The junction had 4 bases not matched to a gene; V was cut back by 4 bases and J by 0 bases. CDR1 SGHDT and CDR2 YYEEEE come from the germline V gene. This chain's CDR3 is CASSTHRGSYEQYF. The CDR3 bases are TGTGCCAGCAGCACTCACAGGGGCTCCTACGAGCAGTACTTC.

The rearrangement uses TRBV4-3 and TRBJ1-2; no definite D call. The CDR3 runs to 13 residues. Trimming left V 1 base short and J 1 base short, with 4 bases between. Germline V gene lookup returns CDR1 LGHNA and CDR2 YSLEER. CDR3 coding DNA: TGCGCCAGCAGCCAAGGGAATAACTATGGCTACACCTTC. It is translated as CASSQGNNYGYTF.

The chain recombines TRBV7-9 with TRBJ2-1, with D tentatively TRBD1 (6 bases). The CDR3 is made up of 18 amino acids. Germline V gene sequence: CDR1 SEHNR, CDR2 FQNEAQ (reference sequence). V gave up 1 base and J gave up 4 bases, with 20 bases separating them. The CDR3 region is CASSLGETGYNRYNEQFF. In nucleotides, the CDR3 is TGTGCCAGCAGCTTAGGGGAGACAGGATACAACCGTTACAATGAGCAGTTCTTC.

J is TRBJ1-6 and V is TRBV11-2, with unresolved D. Germline assignment: CDR1 SGHAT and CDR2 FQNNGV. V dropped 5 bases and J dropped 6 bases, with 14 bases sitting between them. The CDR3 has 15 residues. Here the CDR3 DNA reads TGTGCCAGCAGCGGCCGCTGGGCAGCTAATTCACCCCTCCACTTT. This encodes CASSGRWAANSPLHF.

V and J are TRBV7-2 and TRBJ1-1; no clear D gene. The germline V and J ends were trimmed by 5 bases and 4 bases, with 11 bases remaining between them. The CDR3 has 13 amino acids. From germline, CDR1 is SGHTA and CDR2 FQGNSA. CDR3 nucleotides: TGTGCCAGCAGCCCTCAGGAGGGCACTGAAGCTTTCTTT. It yields the protein CASSPQEGTEAFF.